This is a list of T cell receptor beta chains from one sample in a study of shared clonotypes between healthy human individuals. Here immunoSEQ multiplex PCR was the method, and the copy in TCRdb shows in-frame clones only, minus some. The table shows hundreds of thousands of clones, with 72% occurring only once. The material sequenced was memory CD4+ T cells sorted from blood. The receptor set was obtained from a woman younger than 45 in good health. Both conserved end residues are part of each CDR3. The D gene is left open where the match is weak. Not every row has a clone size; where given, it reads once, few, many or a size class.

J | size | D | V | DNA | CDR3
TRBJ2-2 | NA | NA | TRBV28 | TGTGCCAGCAGTTTCCCCAGGGGTGGGGAGCTGTTTTTT | CASSFPRGGELFF
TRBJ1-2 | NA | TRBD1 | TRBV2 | TGTGCCAGCAGCAGGATTGGGGACAGGGGGAACTATGGCTACACCTTC | CASSRIGDRGNYGYTF
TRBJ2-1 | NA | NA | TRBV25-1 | TGTGCCAGCAGTGAATACTTGGCGAATGAGCAGTTCTTC | CASSEYLANEQFF
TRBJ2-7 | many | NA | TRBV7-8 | TGTGCCAGCAGCTTACTCGAGGGACCATACGAGCAGTACTTC | CASSLLEGPYEQYF
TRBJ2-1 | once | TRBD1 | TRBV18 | TGTGCCAGCTCAACGAAGACAGGGGTTAGCTACAATGAGCAGTTCTTC | CASSTKTGVSYNEQFF
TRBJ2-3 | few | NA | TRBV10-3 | TGTGCCATCAGTGAGGGCAGGACGGGGAATTCAGATACGCAGTATTTT | CAISEGRTGNSDTQYF
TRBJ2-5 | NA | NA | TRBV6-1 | TGTGCCAGCAGTGGAGTTGGGATGGAGACCCAGTACTTC | CASSGVGMETQYF
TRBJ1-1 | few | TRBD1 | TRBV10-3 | TGTGCCATCAGTCCGGGACAGGGACAAACTGAAGCTTTCTTT | CAISPGQGQTEAFF
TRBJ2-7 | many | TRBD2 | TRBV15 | TGTGCCACCAGCAGAGCCGGGAGGTCCTCCTACGAGCAGTACTTC | CATSRAGRSSYEQYF
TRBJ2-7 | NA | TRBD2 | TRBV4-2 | TGTGCCAGCAGCCGGGCCCTTCAGATTAGCGGGAGCTCCTACGAGCAGTACTTC | CASSRALQISGSSYEQYF
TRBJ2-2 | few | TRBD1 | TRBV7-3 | TGTGCCAGCAGCCCTAACAGACAGGGGACGTTCACCGGGGAGCTGTTTTTT | CASSPNRQGTFTGELFF
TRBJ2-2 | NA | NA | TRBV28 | TGTGCCAGCACGGCCCCCGGGGCTTGGGCCGGGGAGCTGTTTTTT | CASTAPGAWAGELFF
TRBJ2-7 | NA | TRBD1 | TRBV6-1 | TGTGCCAGCAATATGGGACAGAGATACGAGCAGTACTTC | CASNMGQRYEQYF
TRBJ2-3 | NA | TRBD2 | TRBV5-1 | TGCGCCAGCAGCTTGGTCACTAGCGGGAGGACGAGGACAGATACGCAGTATTTT | CASSLVTSGRTRTDTQYF
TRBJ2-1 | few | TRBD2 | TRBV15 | TGTGCCACCATAAGTGGTACTAGCGGGAGTATCAATGAGCAGTTCTTC | CATISGTSGSINEQFF
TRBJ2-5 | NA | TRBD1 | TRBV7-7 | TGTGCCAGCAGCCCGGACAGGGGTGGAGAGACCCAGTACTTC | CASSPDRGGETQYF
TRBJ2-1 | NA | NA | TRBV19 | TGTGCCAGTAGTATTCAAGGGCTCCTCGATGAGCAGTTCTTC | CASSIQGLLDEQFF
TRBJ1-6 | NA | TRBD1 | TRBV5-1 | TGCGCCAGCAGCGTGGGACAGGACAATTCACCCCTCCACTTT | CASSVGQDNSPLHF
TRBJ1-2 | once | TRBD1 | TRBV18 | TGTGCCAGCTCACCGGGCCAGGGGGCTGAAGGCTATGGCTACACCTTC | CASSPGQGAEGYGYTF
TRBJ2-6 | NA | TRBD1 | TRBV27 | TGTGCCAGCAGTCCCAGGGGGAGCGGGGCCAACGTCCTGACTTTC | CASSPRGSGANVLTF
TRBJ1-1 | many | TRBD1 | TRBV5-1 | TGCGCCAGCAGCCCCCGCCAGGGGGCGCGCACTGAAGCTTTCTTT | CASSPRQGARTEAFF
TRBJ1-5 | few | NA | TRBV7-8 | TGTGCCAGCAGCTTATCCACCCATCAGCCCCAGCATTTT | CASSLSTHQPQHF
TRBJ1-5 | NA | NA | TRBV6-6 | TGTGCCAGCAGCCCCCGTGATCAGCCCCAGCATTTT | CASSPRDQPQHF
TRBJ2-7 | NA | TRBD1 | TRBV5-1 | TGCGCCAGCAACCCCGGGACAGGGGCTATCGAGCAGTACTTC | CASNPGTGAIEQYF
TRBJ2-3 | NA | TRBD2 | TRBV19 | TGTGCCAGTGGCGCAAGCGGGAGGTGGTCAGATACGCAGTATTTT | CASGASGRWSDTQYF
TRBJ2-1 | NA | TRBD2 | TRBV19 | TGTGCCAGTAGTCCAGGGACTAGCGGGAGTGGGGGCTCCTACAATGAGCAGTTCTTC | CASSPGTSGSGGSYNEQFF
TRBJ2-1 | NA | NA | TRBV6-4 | TGTGCCAGCAGTGACTATCCGGGCAATGAGCAGTTCTTC | CASSDYPGNEQFF
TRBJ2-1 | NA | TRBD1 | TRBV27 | TGTGCCAGCAGCCCCGTGGACAGGGGGGGATTCAATGAGCAGTTCTTC | CASSPVDRGGFNEQFF
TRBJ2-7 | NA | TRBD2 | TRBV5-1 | TGCGCCAGCAGTCGACTAGCGGGAGGAGACTACGAGCAGTACTTC | CASSRLAGGDYEQYF
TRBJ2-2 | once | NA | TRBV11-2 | TGTGCCAGCAGCTTAGCGGGTGGGGCAGGTAGCACCGGGGAGCTGTTTTTT | CASSLAGGAGSTGELFF
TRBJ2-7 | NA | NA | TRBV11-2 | TGTGCCAGCAGCCCCCCGGTGGTGTCCTACGAGCAGTACTTC | CASSPPVVSYEQYF
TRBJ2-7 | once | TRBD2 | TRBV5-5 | TGTGCCAGCAGCTTCTCAGCTAGCGGGGACTACGAGCAGTACTTC | CASSFSASGDYEQYF
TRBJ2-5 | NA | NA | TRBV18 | TGTGCCAGCTCACCACGACGGATGCAAGAGACCCAGTACTTC | CASSPRRMQETQYF
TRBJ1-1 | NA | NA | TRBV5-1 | TGCGCCAGCAGCTCCAGGGAGTACGCTGAAGCTTTCTTT | CASSSREYAEAFF
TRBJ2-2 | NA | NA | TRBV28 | TGTGCCAGCACCCGAGGGGGAACGAACACCGGGGAGCTGTTTTTT | CASTRGGTNTGELFF
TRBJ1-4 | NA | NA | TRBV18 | TGTGCCAGCTCACCGGGGCAGTTTAATGAAAAACTGTTTTTT | CASSPGQFNEKLFF
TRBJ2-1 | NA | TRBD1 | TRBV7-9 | TGTGCCAGCAGCTTCTCACAGGGGGTGGCCTACAATGAGCAGTTCTTC | CASSFSQGVAYNEQFF
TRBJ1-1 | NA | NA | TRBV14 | TGTGCCAGCAGCCAATCCTGGGACACTGAAGCTTTCTTT | CASSQSWDTEAFF
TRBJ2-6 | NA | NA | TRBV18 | TGTGCCAGCTCACCACCCTCGGTCACTGGGGCCAACGTCCTAACTTTC | CASSPPSVTGANVLTF
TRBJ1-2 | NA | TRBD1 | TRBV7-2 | TGTGCCAGCAGCACCTGGGACAGTAGGCGGGATGGCTACACCTTC | CASSTWDSRRDGYTF
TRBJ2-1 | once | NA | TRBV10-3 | TGTGCCATCAGTGGAGTTAGCAGAGCGACATCCTACAATGAGCAGTTCTTC | CAISGVSRATSYNEQFF
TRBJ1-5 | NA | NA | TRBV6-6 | TGTGCCAGCAGTGACCGACGGGGGAATCAGCCCCAGCATTTT | CASSDRRGNQPQHF
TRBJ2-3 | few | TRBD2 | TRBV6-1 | TGTGCCAGCATACTTAGCGGGATCACAGATACGCAGTATTTT | CASILSGITDTQYF
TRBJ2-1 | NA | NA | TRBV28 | TGTGCCAGCAGTTTAAGGGGGGCTGAGCAGTTCTTC | CASSLRGAEQFF
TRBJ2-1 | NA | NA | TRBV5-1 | TGCGCCAGCAGCCCTGACTCGTCCTCCTACAATGAGCAGTTCTTC | CASSPDSSSYNEQFF
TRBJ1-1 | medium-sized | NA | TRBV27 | TGTGCCAGCAGTCTCACTTACAGGGAAGGCACTGAAGCTTTCTTT | CASSLTYREGTEAFF
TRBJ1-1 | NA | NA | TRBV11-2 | TGTGCCAGCAGCCTCCGATGGGCACGTAGCACTGAAGCTTTCTTT | CASSLRWARSTEAFF
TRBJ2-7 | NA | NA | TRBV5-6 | TGTGCCAGCAGCTACGAGGGCTACCACGAGCAGTACTTC | CASSYEGYHEQYF
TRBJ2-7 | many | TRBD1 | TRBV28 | TGTGCCAGCAGTTTGTGGCAGGGGGCCCTACTATTC | CASSLWQGALLF
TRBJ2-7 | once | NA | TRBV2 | TGTGCCAGCATCATGGGCGCCTACGAGCAGTACTTC | CASIMGAYEQYF
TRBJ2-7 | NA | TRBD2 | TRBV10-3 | TGTGCCATCAGGGGGACTAGCGGATCCTACGAGCAGTACTTC | CAIRGTSGSYEQYF
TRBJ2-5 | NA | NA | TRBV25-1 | TGTGCCAGCAGTGATTCAGTGGACCGAGAGACCCAGTACTTC | CASSDSVDRETQYF
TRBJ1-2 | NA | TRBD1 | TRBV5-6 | TGTGCCAGCAGCTACCCGGACAGGGCGGCTGGCTACACCTTC | CASSYPDRAAGYTF
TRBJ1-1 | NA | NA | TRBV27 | TGTGCCAGCAGTTCCCGGACAAGCCCGAACACTGAAGCTTTCTTT | CASSSRTSPNTEAFF